Described below is a single T cell receptor beta chain sequence and its context. The length of the CDR3 is 14 residues. The germline gives CDR1 SGHRS, CDR2 YFSETQ. V dropped 3 bases and J dropped 3 bases, with 13 bases sitting between them. The data stem from a study of radiation and T cells in renal cell carcinoma. Study at large: Nephrectomy followed 15 Gy stereotactic body radiation by 4 weeks.

The time point here: baseline pretreatment blood. Indicated treatment: 15 Gy SBRT to primary tumor, nephrectomy 4 weeks later. Blood was sampled at baseline, 2 weeks and 4 weeks after SBRT. TCRdb's copy holds only in-frame clones and misses some; the assay was immunoSEQ multiplex PCR. This sample has 150,000 or so clones, with 83% found just once. The chain carries TRBV5-1 and TRBJ2-7; possibly TRBD1 or TRBD2 for D (5 bases each). This receptor was obtained from a woman aged 45-65 years with renal cell carcinoma. Sequenced material: blood, taken from a patient whose treatment included radiotherapy and nephrectomy. The CDR3 protein is CASSWGSSDYEQYF. As DNA, the CDR3 is TGCGCCAGCAGCTGGGGGAGTAGCGACTACGAGCAGTACTTC.